This note documents a single T cell receptor (beta chain) sequence. This receptor's antigen is unknown. Per-base qualities were not stored, and no clone one base away is much larger. V and J are trimmed by 6 bases and 6 bases, and the gene matches miss 11 bases of the junction. Taken from the germline V gene, the CDR1 and CDR2 loops are MDHEN and SYDVKM. Including the terminal cysteine and phenylalanine, the CDR3 comprises 16 residues. The read is trimmed to its CDR3 DNA, 48 bases read in frame from base 1. For repertoire sequencing, the TCR beta CDR3 regions were amplified from RNA transcripts. The first round was an RT-PCR using HTBI primers with the Qiagen OneStep RT-PCR kit, and this first round was followed by a second-round multiplex PCR, then size selection and purification. The libraries underwent paired-end sequencing with 100 bp reads on an Illumina HiSeq2000. The authors' analysis ran thus. SOAPnuke was used to process the reads, throwing out any read that had adapters, had uncalled bases, had a mean Phred below 15, or lacked an exact constant-primer or identifier match. COPE v1.2.5 was used to merge the high-quality paired reads. Clonotypes were defined as unique nucleotide sequences and were aligned to IMGT TRB V, D and J references using MiTCR v1.1. The analysis was limited to V-J combinations with a frequency above 0.0001, which together covered roughly 99% of repertoires. A TCR clonal expansion and chaos score per V-J combination was defined as the ratio of F50 clonal expansion to chaos observed in the TCRdist matrix. Features were reduced by Welch's t-statistics and random forest to over ten V-J combinations, which fed a naive Bayes classifier. The similarity between thyroid and blood repertoires was quantified using the Morisita-Horn index. Using fastp at Q25 and MiXCR, TCRdb reprocessed the public reads and kept productive beta chains. One record per CDR3 amino acid sequence lists the most common genes and DNA. The V and J calls and clone size are TCRdb's, not the authors'. The sample includes about 210,000 distinct CDR3 sequences, with less than 30% observed a single time. The ten largest clones represent about 8.2% of the sample.

The data stem from a study of Graves' ophthalmopathy and Graves' hyperthyroidism (dated by TCRdb to the late 2010s). About the full investigation: Peripheral blood was collected at initial diagnosis, before any treatment. The independent validation cohort included 18 to 20 hyperthyroidism patients plus 17 patients who later progressed from hyperthyroidism to ophthalmopathy. To explore V-J signatures that separate ophthalmopathy from hyperthyroidism, a discovery set of about 100 patients was enrolled, consisting of about 45 with ophthalmopathy and 55 to 65 with stable hyperthyroidism. T-cell repertoires of thyroid tissue and blood were compared in six or seven hyperthyroidism patients. In total, approximately 130 blood samples were TCR-sequenced: fewer than 50 ophthalmopathy, around 75 hyperthyroidism and some 17 hyperthyroidism-to-ophthalmopathy patients. The 95 to 100 discovery patients were randomly divided into training and test sets at a 7:3 ratio. Once sampling was done, hyperthyroidism patients were given methimazole at a starting dose of 30 mg daily, while ophthalmopathy patients were given high-dose intravenous methylprednisolone. The study used TCR beta repertoire signatures to distinguish Graves' ophthalmopathy from Graves' hyperthyroidism and to predict progression to ophthalmopathy.

Summary of the overall study and its limitations: Among expanded thyroid clonotypes with frequency above 0.001, most also showed up in blood, which suggests that blood repertoires may reflect the thyroid immune response. In cross-validation, the 13-signature model distinguished ophthalmopathy from stable hyperthyroidism with more than 85% sensitivity and 81.08% specificity, while in the test set the corresponding values were roughly 80% and 75%. In validation, the model predicted ophthalmopathy progression with 70.59% sensitivity and roughly 78% specificity; roughly eleven predicted patients were CT-confirmed with GO in a median of around 6 months. Sample size was not statistically predetermined, and group allocation was not concealed from the investigators.

Ophthalmopathy patients were characterized by moderately to severely active disease, a Clinical Activity Score of at least 3, a NOSPECS grade of at least 4, and a disease duration under 3 months. Patients with other autoimmune diseases, uncontrolled infections, pregnancy or lactation were excluded from the study. Clinical symptoms, serum thyroxine, TRAb, thyroid ultrasound and orbital computed tomography formed the basis of the diagnosis. Ficoll-Paque density gradient centrifugation was used to isolate PBMCs from about 10 ml of fresh peripheral blood. Trizol reagent was used to extract the total RNA, and its quality was then checked on an Agilent 2100 Bioanalyzer.

The sequenced sample was peripheral blood. This receptor was taken from a man aged 45-60 years with Graves' ophthalmopathy. Donor details come from another sample of the same person, matched by shared clones. The chain links TRBV28 with TRBJ2-1; 10 bases in the middle match TRBD1. The nucleotide sequence is TGTGCCAGCAGCCACCGGACCGGGACAGGGGCCAATGAGCAGTTCTTC. It is translated as CASSHRTGTGANEQFF.